This T cell receptor beta chain derives from a study of cytotoxic CD8 clonotypes in ibrutinib-treated CLL. Study-level information: Productive templates averaged around 260,000 per sample, and productive rearrangements 94,082.

This clone was counted a few times. TCRdb's table, derived via immunoSEQ multiplex PCR, lists solely in-frame clones and lacks some. The top ten clones hold 5% to 6% of a sample with almost 85,000 clones, about 86% of them seen once. The CDR3 contains 14 residues. Germline values: CDR1 SGHNT, CDR2 YYREEE (reference sequence). Trimming pared 1 base from V and 0 bases from J, leaving 8 bases between. The chain combines TRBV5-4 with TRBJ2-7; D call uncertain. The clonotype originates from a human donor with chronic lymphocytic leukemia. This material consisted of PBMCs, taken before ibrutinib treatment. The CDR3 sequence is CASSLWQDSYEQYF. For the CDR3, the DNA is TGTGCCAGCAGCTTGTGGCAGGACTCCTACGAGCAGTACTTC.